The text below deals with one T cell receptor beta chain. Its cognate antigen is unknown. The sample is drawn from a study of T cells after yellow fever vaccination. Study-wide results and limits: After the booster, 96% of CD4 and more than 75% of CD8 primary-response clones were re-detected. A secondary response was less intense yet reached its peak sooner, at day 5 versus 15.

TCRdb called the 5' RACE reads again in MiXCR, with one record for every CDR3 protein. The sample consists of some 350,000 distinct CDR3 sequences, about 4% of them appearing once. The sequencing here drew on PBMCs, taken 5 days after the yellow fever booster vaccination. The TCR comes from a man between 18 and 35 years old who received the YFV17D yellow fever vaccine.

CDR3 residues: CASSRMDQETQYF. CDR3 DNA sequence: TGTGCCAGCTCACGAATGGATCAAGAGACCCAGTACTTC. The genes are TRBV18 and TRBJ2-5, with D uncertain. This CDR3 has 13 amino acids. Germline V lookup: CDR1 KGHSH, CDR2 LQKENI. Trimming stripped 4 bases from V and 2 bases from J, with 8 bases between.